The rows below give T cell receptor beta chains drawn from one sample of a study of cytotoxic CD8 clonotypes in ibrutinib-treated CLL. Generated by immunoSEQ multiplex PCR, the TCRdb table keeps only in-frame clones and is missing some. The sample has over 150,000 clones; 72% are singletons. Sample: PBMCs, taken after 24 months of ibrutinib treatment. The receptors derive from a human donor with chronic lymphocytic leukemia. Both conserved end residues are part of each CDR3. Fields, in order: CDR3 DNA, CDR3 protein, clone size, D gene, V gene, J gene. The D gene is left open where the match is weak. The size of a clone is reported for some rows only, either as once, few or many, or as a class for expanded clones.

CDR3 DNA: TGTGCCAGCAGTCCCCCCCCTGTGGGACTAGCCAAAAACATTCAGTACTTC
CDR3 protein: CASSPPPVGLAKNIQYF
clone size: .
D gene: .
V gene: TRBV25-1
J gene: TRBJ2-4

CDR3 DNA: TGTGCCTGGAGTGTAGGGTTAGCGGGATTACACTTTTACAATGAGCAGTTCTTC
CDR3 protein: CAWSVGLAGLHFYNEQFF
clone size: .
D gene: TRBD2
V gene: TRBV30
J gene: TRBJ2-1

CDR3 DNA: TGTGCCACCAGCAGAGATCGGTTCGGGACAGCTATAGCTACGCAGTATTTT
CDR3 protein: CATSRDRFGTAIATQYF
clone size: .
D gene: TRBD1
V gene: TRBV15
J gene: TRBJ2-3

CDR3 DNA: TGTGCCAGCAGGATCGGCGGTACCACAGATACGCAGTATTTT
CDR3 protein: CASRIGGTTDTQYF
clone size: few
D gene: .
V gene: TRBV28
J gene: TRBJ2-3

CDR3 DNA: TGTGCCTGGAGTGTACCGCCTAGCGGAACCTACGAGCAGTACTTC
CDR3 protein: CAWSVPPSGTYEQYF
clone size: once
D gene: TRBD2
V gene: TRBV30
J gene: TRBJ2-7

CDR3 DNA: TGTGTCAGCAGACCTCACACAGGGAATGAGCAGTTCTTC
CDR3 protein: CVSRPHTGNEQFF
clone size: .
D gene: .
V gene: TRBV27
J gene: TRBJ2-1

CDR3 DNA: TGTGCCAGCAGCCAAGAATGGCAGGGAGTGTACGAGCAGTACTTC
CDR3 protein: CASSQEWQGVYEQYF
clone size: .
D gene: .
V gene: TRBV4-2
J gene: TRBJ2-7

CDR3 DNA: TGTGCCAGCATCAACCGGGACACCTATGGCTACACCTTC
CDR3 protein: CASINRDTYGYTF
clone size: once
D gene: .
V gene: TRBV2
J gene: TRBJ1-2

CDR3 DNA: TGTGCCAGCAGGTACAGGGCCCAAAACACCATATATTTT
CDR3 protein: CASRYRAQNTIYF
clone size: .
D gene: .
V gene: TRBV5-6
J gene: TRBJ1-3

CDR3 DNA: TGTGCCAGCAGGAAACAGGTAAACACTGAAGCTTTCTTT
CDR3 protein: CASRKQVNTEAFF
clone size: .
D gene: .
V gene: TRBV7-9
J gene: TRBJ1-1

CDR3 DNA: TGTGCCAGCAGTGAGGAACTAGCGGGAGTTTGGGGCACAGATACGCAGTATTTT
CDR3 protein: CASSEELAGVWGTDTQYF
clone size: .
D gene: TRBD2
V gene: TRBV6-1
J gene: TRBJ2-3

CDR3 DNA: TGTGCCAGCAGCGCCGAGCCCCACGGGATGAACACTGAAGCTTTCTTT
CDR3 protein: CASSAEPHGMNTEAFF
clone size: .
D gene: .
V gene: TRBV9
J gene: TRBJ1-1

CDR3 DNA: TGTGCCAGCAGTGATTACGAGCAGTACTTC
CDR3 protein: CASSDYEQYF
clone size: once
D gene: .
V gene: TRBV2
J gene: TRBJ2-7

CDR3 DNA: TGTGCCAGCAGCCACAGCGACAATGAGCAGTTCTTC
CDR3 protein: CASSHSDNEQFF
clone size: once
D gene: .
V gene: TRBV13
J gene: TRBJ2-1

CDR3 DNA: TGTGCCAGCAGCTTAAGGGACAGGGGAAATGAAAAACTGTTTTTT
CDR3 protein: CASSLRDRGNEKLFF
clone size: .
D gene: TRBD1
V gene: TRBV7-9
J gene: TRBJ1-4

CDR3 DNA: TGTGCCAGCTCCCTGAGGGGGGAAACTGAAGCTTTCTTT
CDR3 protein: CASSLRGETEAFF
clone size: once
D gene: .
V gene: TRBV18
J gene: TRBJ1-1

CDR3 DNA: TGTGCCAGCAGTCCCCTAGCCAAAAACATTCAGTACTTC
CDR3 protein: CASSPLAKNIQYF
clone size: .
D gene: .
V gene: TRBV27
J gene: TRBJ2-4

CDR3 DNA: TGTGCCAGCAGCTCCAGGGGACCGACGGGCACCGGGGAGCTGTTTTTT
CDR3 protein: CASSSRGPTGTGELFF
clone size: once
D gene: .
V gene: TRBV7-2
J gene: TRBJ2-2

CDR3 DNA: TGCGCCAGCAGCCAAGATGGTGTCACGAATGAAAAACTGTTTTTT
CDR3 protein: CASSQDGVTNEKLFF
clone size: once
D gene: .
V gene: TRBV4-1
J gene: TRBJ1-4

CDR3 DNA: TGTGCCAGCAAAGAACTTCAAGAGACCCAGTACTTC
CDR3 protein: CASKELQETQYF
clone size: few
D gene: .
V gene: TRBV6-1
J gene: TRBJ2-5

CDR3 DNA: TGTGCCAGCAGCCCTACTTGGTCGGGCGAGACCCAGTACTTC
CDR3 protein: CASSPTWSGETQYF
clone size: once
D gene: .
V gene: TRBV9
J gene: TRBJ2-5

CDR3 DNA: TGTGCCAGCAGCAAACAGGCGGTTTCTGGAAACACCATATATTTT
CDR3 protein: CASSKQAVSGNTIYF
clone size: .
D gene: .
V gene: TRBV7-2
J gene: TRBJ1-3

CDR3 DNA: TGTGCCAGCAGCAATCCGGGACAGGGGTTCTACGAGCAGTACTTC
CDR3 protein: CASSNPGQGFYEQYF
clone size: .
D gene: TRBD1
V gene: TRBV7-6
J gene: TRBJ2-7

CDR3 DNA: TGCGCCAGCAGCCCGTTAGGGGGGTTTGGGGCCAACGTCCTGACTTTC
CDR3 protein: CASSPLGGFGANVLTF
clone size: .
D gene: .
V gene: TRBV4-3
J gene: TRBJ2-6

CDR3 DNA: TGCGCCAGCAGCTTGGAGGGTAGCGGGAGCTACGAGCAGTACTTC
CDR3 protein: CASSLEGSGSYEQYF
clone size: once
D gene: TRBD2
V gene: TRBV5-1
J gene: TRBJ2-7

CDR3 DNA: TGCGCCAGCAGCTTGGGACTAGCGGGGGAGGGAGAGACCCAGTACTTC
CDR3 protein: CASSLGLAGEGETQYF
clone size: .
D gene: TRBD2
V gene: TRBV5-1
J gene: TRBJ2-5

CDR3 DNA: TGTGCCAGCTCACCCTGGGGGTTGAGTGGGACTGAAGCTTTCTTT
CDR3 protein: CASSPWGLSGTEAFF
clone size: .
D gene: .
V gene: TRBV18
J gene: TRBJ1-1

CDR3 DNA: TGTGCCACCAGCATACGGGACAGGGAGTACCCAAACTATGGCTACACCTTC
CDR3 protein: CATSIRDREYPNYGYTF
clone size: few
D gene: TRBD1
V gene: TRBV15
J gene: TRBJ1-2

CDR3 DNA: TGTGCCTGGAGAGCCAAGCCCGGGACAGGGGGCGAGCAGTACTTC
CDR3 protein: CAWRAKPGTGGEQYF
clone size: .
D gene: TRBD1
V gene: TRBV30
J gene: TRBJ2-7

CDR3 DNA: TGTGCCAGCATTTGGGACAGGAGTTCGAGCAATCAGCCCCAGCATTTT
CDR3 protein: CASIWDRSSSNQPQHF
clone size: .
D gene: TRBD1
V gene: TRBV2
J gene: TRBJ1-5

CDR3 DNA: TGTGCCAGATCCCGGGACATCCAAGAGACCCAGTACTTC
CDR3 protein: CARSRDIQETQYF
clone size: .
D gene: .
V gene: TRBV6-1
J gene: TRBJ2-5

CDR3 DNA: TGTGCCAGCAGCCCAGACGGGTTCGAGCAGTACTTC
CDR3 protein: CASSPDGFEQYF
clone size: .
D gene: .
V gene: TRBV27
J gene: TRBJ2-7

CDR3 DNA: TGTGCCAGCAGCTTGAATGGGGTAGGGGTTGAAGCTTTCTTT
CDR3 protein: CASSLNGVGVEAFF
clone size: .
D gene: .
V gene: TRBV7-2
J gene: TRBJ1-1

CDR3 DNA: TGTGCCAGCAGCTTAACTAGCGGATACAATGAGCAGTTCTTC
CDR3 protein: CASSLTSGYNEQFF
clone size: few
D gene: TRBD2
V gene: TRBV7-2
J gene: TRBJ2-1

CDR3 DNA: TGTGCCAGCAACCGGGAGACTACTTACGAGCAGTACTTC
CDR3 protein: CASNRETTYEQYF
clone size: few
D gene: .
V gene: TRBV18
J gene: TRBJ2-7

CDR3 DNA: TGTGCCAGCACCGAGAGGGGGTATAACACTGAAGCTTTCTTT
CDR3 protein: CASTERGYNTEAFF
clone size: .
D gene: .
V gene: TRBV7-2
J gene: TRBJ1-1

CDR3 DNA: TGTGCCAGCTCACCGGACGGGCGGAGCACAGATACGCAGTATTTT
CDR3 protein: CASSPDGRSTDTQYF
clone size: few
D gene: .
V gene: TRBV18
J gene: TRBJ2-3

CDR3 DNA: TGTGCCAGCAGCCCGGGACCGGTACAAGAGACCCAGTACTTC
CDR3 protein: CASSPGPVQETQYF
clone size: .
D gene: .
V gene: TRBV9
J gene: TRBJ2-5

CDR3 DNA: TGTGCCAGTAGTATAGGTTTCACTGAGCAGTTCTTC
CDR3 protein: CASSIGFTEQFF
clone size: .
D gene: .
V gene: TRBV19
J gene: TRBJ2-1

CDR3 DNA: TGTGCCAGCAGCCTTATATCGGACAGAGCATACGAGCAGTACTTC
CDR3 protein: CASSLISDRAYEQYF
clone size: .
D gene: .
V gene: TRBV7-9
J gene: TRBJ2-7

CDR3 DNA: TGTGCCAGCTCACCCTCATCAGGTGTTAGCAACTATGGCTACACCTTC
CDR3 protein: CASSPSSGVSNYGYTF
clone size: .
D gene: .
V gene: TRBV18
J gene: TRBJ1-2

CDR3 DNA: TGTGCCAGCAGTTCCTTAGACAGGGCCGTGCGTCTAGCGGGAGAGCGCTACGAGCAGTACTTC
CDR3 protein: CASSSLDRAVRLAGERYEQYF
clone size: .
D gene: TRBD2
V gene: TRBV28
J gene: TRBJ2-7

CDR3 DNA: TGCGCCAGCAGCCCGCAGGGACAGGGGCATCTCAATGGCTACACCTTC
CDR3 protein: CASSPQGQGHLNGYTF
clone size: once
D gene: TRBD1
V gene: TRBV5-1
J gene: TRBJ1-2

CDR3 DNA: TGCGCCAGCAGCCAAGGCCCACCGGGAGGAAGGAACACTGAAGCTTTCTTT
CDR3 protein: CASSQGPPGGRNTEAFF
clone size: once
D gene: .
V gene: TRBV4-1
J gene: TRBJ1-1

CDR3 DNA: TGTGCCAGCTCACCAGGGGATCGAGCGGGAGGTAGCAATGAGCAGTTCTTC
CDR3 protein: CASSPGDRAGGSNEQFF
clone size: .
D gene: TRBD2
V gene: TRBV18
J gene: TRBJ2-1

CDR3 DNA: TGTGCCAGCTCAGAGACGGACTACTCCTACAATGAGCAGTTCTTC
CDR3 protein: CASSETDYSYNEQFF
clone size: .
D gene: .
V gene: TRBV18
J gene: TRBJ2-1

CDR3 DNA: TGTGCCAGCAGTTTACTATCCCCTGGCACGGAGACCCAGTACTTC
CDR3 protein: CASSLLSPGTETQYF
clone size: .
D gene: .
V gene: TRBV28
J gene: TRBJ2-5

CDR3 DNA: TGTGCCAGCAGTTACTCCCCGGGGGCGCCCGGAAACACCATATATTTT
CDR3 protein: CASSYSPGAPGNTIYF
clone size: .
D gene: .
V gene: TRBV6-5
J gene: TRBJ1-3

CDR3 DNA: TGCAGCGTTCCCAAAGCCTTAGGGGCCACTGAAGCTTTCTTT
CDR3 protein: CSVPKALGATEAFF
clone size: few
D gene: .
V gene: TRBV29-1
J gene: TRBJ1-1

CDR3 DNA: TGTGCCAGCACTCGGCTAGCGGGCCAAGAGACCCAGTACTTC
CDR3 protein: CASTRLAGQETQYF
clone size: .
D gene: TRBD2
V gene: TRBV27
J gene: TRBJ2-5

CDR3 DNA: TGTGCCAGCAGTGTCCGGGTAGCCTACGAGCAGTACTTC
CDR3 protein: CASSVRVAYEQYF
clone size: few
D gene: .
V gene: TRBV2
J gene: TRBJ2-7

CDR3 DNA: TGTGCCAGCAGTTCTAGGTTCCAAGAGACCCAGTACTTC
CDR3 protein: CASSSRFQETQYF
clone size: .
D gene: .
V gene: TRBV27
J gene: TRBJ2-5

CDR3 DNA: TGTGCCAGCAGCTTAGTTACCACAGATACGCAGTATTTT
CDR3 protein: CASSLVTTDTQYF
clone size: .
D gene: .
V gene: TRBV11-1
J gene: TRBJ2-3